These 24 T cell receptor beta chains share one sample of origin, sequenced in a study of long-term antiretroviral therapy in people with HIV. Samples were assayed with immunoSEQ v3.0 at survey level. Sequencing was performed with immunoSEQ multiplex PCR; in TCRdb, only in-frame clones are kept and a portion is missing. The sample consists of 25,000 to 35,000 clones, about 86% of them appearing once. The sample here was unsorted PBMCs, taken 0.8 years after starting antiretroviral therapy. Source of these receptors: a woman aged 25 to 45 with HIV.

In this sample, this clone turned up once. The CDR3 nucleotides are TGCAGCGTTGGGGGCAAAGCGAACACTGAAGCTTTCTTT. Translation: CSVGGKANTEAFF. The rearrangement uses TRBV29-1 and TRBJ1-1; D perhaps matches TRBD1 (5 bases). Between the trimmed V and J ends, which lost 4 bases and 1 base, there was a span of 10 bases. CDR1 and CDR2 from the germline V gene are SQVTM and ANQGSEA. The CDR3 is 13 residues long. The full variable domain, in which reference TRBV29-1 and TRBJ1-1 provide the parts outside the CDR3, is SAVISQKPSRDICQRGTSLTIQCQVDSQVTMMFWYRQQPGQSLTLIATANQGSEATYESGFVIDKFPISRPNLTFSTLTVSNMSPEDSSIYLCSVGGKANTEAFFGQGTRLTVV.

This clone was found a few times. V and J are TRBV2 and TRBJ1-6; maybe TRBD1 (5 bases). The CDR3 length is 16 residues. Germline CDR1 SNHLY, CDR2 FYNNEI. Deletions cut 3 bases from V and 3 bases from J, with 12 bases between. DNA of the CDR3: TGTGCCAGCAGTGAGGCGTCAGGGATCTATAATTCACCCCTCCACTTT. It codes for CASSEASGIYNSPLHF.

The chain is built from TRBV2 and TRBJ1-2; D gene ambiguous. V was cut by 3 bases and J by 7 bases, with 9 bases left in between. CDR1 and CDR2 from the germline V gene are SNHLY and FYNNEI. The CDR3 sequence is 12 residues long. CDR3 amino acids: CASSDGFVGYTF. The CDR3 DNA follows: TGTGCCAGCAGTGATGGATTCGTTGGCTACACCTTC.

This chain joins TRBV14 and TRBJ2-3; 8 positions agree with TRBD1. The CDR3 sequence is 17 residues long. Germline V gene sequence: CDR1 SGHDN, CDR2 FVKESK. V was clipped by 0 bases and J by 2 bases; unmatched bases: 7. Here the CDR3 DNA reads TGTGCCAGCAGCCAAGATCTAGGGACAGGCTTCACAGATACGCAGTATTTT. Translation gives CASSQDLGTGFTDTQYF.

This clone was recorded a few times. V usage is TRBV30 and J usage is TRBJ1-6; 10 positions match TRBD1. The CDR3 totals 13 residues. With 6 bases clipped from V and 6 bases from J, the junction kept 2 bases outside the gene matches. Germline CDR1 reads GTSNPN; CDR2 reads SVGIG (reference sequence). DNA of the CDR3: TGTGCCTGCTGGGACAGGGGTAATTCACCCCTCCACTTT. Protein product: CACWDRGNSPLHF.

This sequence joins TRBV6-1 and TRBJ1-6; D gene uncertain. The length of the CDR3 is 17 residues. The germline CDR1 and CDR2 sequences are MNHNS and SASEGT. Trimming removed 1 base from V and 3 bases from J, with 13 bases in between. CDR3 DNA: TGTGCCAGCAGTGAAGGGGTTGGCGGAAGCTATAATTCACCCCTCCACTTT. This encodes CASSEGVGGSYNSPLHF.

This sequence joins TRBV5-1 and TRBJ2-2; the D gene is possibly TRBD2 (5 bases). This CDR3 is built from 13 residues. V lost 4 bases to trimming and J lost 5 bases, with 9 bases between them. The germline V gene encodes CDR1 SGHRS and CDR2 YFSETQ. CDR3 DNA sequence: TGCGCCAGCAGCGTAAGGGAGACCGGGGAGCTGTTTTTT. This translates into CASSVRETGELFF.

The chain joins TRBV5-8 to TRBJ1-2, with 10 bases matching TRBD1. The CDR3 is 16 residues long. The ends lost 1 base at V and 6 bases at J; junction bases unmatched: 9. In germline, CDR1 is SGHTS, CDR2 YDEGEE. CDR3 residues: CASSLPGQGVTDGYTF. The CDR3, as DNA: TGTGCCAGCAGCTTGCCCGGACAGGGGGTTACGGATGGCTACACCTTC.

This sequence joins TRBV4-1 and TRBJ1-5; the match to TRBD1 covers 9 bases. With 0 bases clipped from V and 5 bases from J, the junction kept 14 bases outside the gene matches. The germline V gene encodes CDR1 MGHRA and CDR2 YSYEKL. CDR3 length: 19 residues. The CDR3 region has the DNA TGCGCCAGCAGCCAAGACGAAGGACAGGGGTTTAGTTATTATCAGCCCCAGCATTTT. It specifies CASSQDEGQGFSYYQPQHF.

The CDR3 protein is CASSYGEGSSYNEQFF. The CDR3 DNA sequence: TGTGCCAGCAGTTACGGGGAGGGGAGCTCCTACAATGAGCAGTTCTTC. The J gene is TRBJ2-1, the V gene TRBV6-5, with 7 bases that match TRBD2. From germline, CDR1 is MNHEY and CDR2 SVGAGI. The V gene end was trimmed by 2 bases and the J gene end by 0 bases; junction bases not matched to a gene: 4. The CDR3 contains 16 residues.

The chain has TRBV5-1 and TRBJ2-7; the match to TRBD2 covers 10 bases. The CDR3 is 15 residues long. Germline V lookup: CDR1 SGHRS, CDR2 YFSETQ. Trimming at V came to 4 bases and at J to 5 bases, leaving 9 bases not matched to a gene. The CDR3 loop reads CASSGPAGGKNEQYF. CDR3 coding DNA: TGCGCCAGCAGCGGCCCAGCGGGGGGGAAAAACGAGCAGTACTTC.

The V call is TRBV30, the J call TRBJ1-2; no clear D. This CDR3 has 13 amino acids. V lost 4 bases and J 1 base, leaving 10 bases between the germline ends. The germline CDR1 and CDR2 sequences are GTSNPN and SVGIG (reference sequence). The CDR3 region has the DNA TGTGCCTGGAAAGAGTACATTAACTATGGCTACACCTTC. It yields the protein CAWKEYINYGYTF. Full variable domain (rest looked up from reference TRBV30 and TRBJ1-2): SQTIHQWPATLVQPVGSPLSLECTVEGTSNPNLYWYRQAAGRGLQLLFYSVGIGQISSEVPQNLSASRPQDRQFILSSKKLLLSDSGFYLCAWKEYINYGYTFGSGTRLTVV.

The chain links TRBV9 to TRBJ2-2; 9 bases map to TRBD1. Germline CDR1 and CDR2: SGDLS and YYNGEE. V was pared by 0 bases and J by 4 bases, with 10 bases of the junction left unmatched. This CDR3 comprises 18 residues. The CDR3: CASSVVGTGTGLTGELFF. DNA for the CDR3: TGTGCCAGCAGCGTAGTTGGCACCGGGACAGGGCTCACCGGGGAGCTGTTTTTT.

CDR3 in amino acids: CAISGFGQGATNTEAFF. The CDR3 nucleotides are TGTGCCATCAGTGGATTCGGACAGGGGGCTACGAACACTGAAGCTTTCTTT. This sequence joins TRBV10-3 and TRBJ1-1; 11 bases agree with TRBD1. CDR1 and CDR2 from the germline V gene are ENHRY and SYGVKD. CDR3 length: 17 amino acids. V shed 4 bases and J 1 base; nucleotides not matched to a gene: 8.

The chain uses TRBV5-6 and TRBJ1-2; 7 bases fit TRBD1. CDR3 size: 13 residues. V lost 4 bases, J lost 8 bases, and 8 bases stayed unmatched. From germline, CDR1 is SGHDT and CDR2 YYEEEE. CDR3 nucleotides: TGTGCCAGCAGCCGCCGAGACAGGGCGGGCTACACCTTC. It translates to CASSRRDRAGYTF.

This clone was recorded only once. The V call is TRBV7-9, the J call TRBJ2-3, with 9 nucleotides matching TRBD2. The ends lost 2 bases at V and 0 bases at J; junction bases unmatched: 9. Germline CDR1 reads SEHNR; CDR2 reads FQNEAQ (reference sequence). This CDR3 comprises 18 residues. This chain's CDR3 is CASSLPAGGITSTDTQYF. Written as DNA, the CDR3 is TGTGCCAGCAGCTTACCAGCGGGGGGCATAACTAGCACAGATACGCAGTATTTT.

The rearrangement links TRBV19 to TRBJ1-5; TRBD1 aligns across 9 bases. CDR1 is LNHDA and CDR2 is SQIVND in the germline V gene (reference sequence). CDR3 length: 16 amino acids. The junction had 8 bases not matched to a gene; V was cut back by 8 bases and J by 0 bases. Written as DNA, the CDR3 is TGTGCCAGTGAAGGGACAGGGTGGTATAGCAATCAGCCCCAGCATTTT. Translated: CASEGTGWYSNQPQHF.

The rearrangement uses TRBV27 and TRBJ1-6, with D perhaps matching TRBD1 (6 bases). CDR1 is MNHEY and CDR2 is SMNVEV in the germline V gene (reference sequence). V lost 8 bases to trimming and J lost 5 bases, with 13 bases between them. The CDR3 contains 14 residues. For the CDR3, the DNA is TGTGCCAGCCGGGACACCTCTGATAATTCACCCCTCCACTTT. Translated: CASRDTSDNSPLHF.

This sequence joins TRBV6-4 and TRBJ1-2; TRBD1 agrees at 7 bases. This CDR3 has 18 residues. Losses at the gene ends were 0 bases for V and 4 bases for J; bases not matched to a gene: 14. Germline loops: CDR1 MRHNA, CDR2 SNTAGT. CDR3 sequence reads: CASSDSIGPRDSVYGYTF. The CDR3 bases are TGTGCCAGCAGTGACTCGATTGGGCCCCGGGACAGCGTCTATGGCTACACCTTC.

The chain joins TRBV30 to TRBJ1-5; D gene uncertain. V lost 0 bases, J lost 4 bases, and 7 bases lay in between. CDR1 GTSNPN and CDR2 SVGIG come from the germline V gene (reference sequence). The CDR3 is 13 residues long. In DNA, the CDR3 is TGTGCCTGGAGTGTCCGACCGAATCAGCCCCAGCATTTT. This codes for CAWSVRPNQPQHF.

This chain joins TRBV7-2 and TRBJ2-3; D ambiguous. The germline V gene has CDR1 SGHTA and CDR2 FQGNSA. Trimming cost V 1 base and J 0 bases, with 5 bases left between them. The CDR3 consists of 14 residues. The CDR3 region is CASSLGTSTDTQYF. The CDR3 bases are TGTGCCAGCAGCTTAGGCACTAGCACAGATACGCAGTATTTT.

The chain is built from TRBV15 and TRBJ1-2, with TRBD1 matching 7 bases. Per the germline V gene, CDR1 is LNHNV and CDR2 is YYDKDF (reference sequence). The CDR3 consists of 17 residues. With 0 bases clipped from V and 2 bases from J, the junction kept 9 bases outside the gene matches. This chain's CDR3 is CATSRDSGTELNYGYTF. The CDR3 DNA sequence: TGTGCCACCAGCAGAGACTCCGGGACAGAGCTAAACTATGGCTACACCTTC. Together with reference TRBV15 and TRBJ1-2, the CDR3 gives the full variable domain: DAMVIQNPRYQVTQFGKPVTLSCSQTLNHNVMYWYQQKSSQAPKLLFHYYDKDFNNEADTPDNFQSRRPNTSFCFLDIRSPGLGDTAMYLCATSRDSGTELNYGYTFGSGTRLTVV.

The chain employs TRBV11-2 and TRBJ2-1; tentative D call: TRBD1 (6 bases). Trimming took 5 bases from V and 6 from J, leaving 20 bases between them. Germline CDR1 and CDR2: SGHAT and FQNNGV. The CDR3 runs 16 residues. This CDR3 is CASSHYKQDRGNEQFF. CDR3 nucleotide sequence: TGTGCCAGCAGCCACTACAAACAGGACAGAGGCAATGAGCAGTTCTTC.

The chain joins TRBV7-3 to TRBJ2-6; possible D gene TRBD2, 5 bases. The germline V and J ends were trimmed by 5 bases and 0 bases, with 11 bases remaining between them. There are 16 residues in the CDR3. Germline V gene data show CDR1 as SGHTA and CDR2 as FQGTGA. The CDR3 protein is CASSKDGISGANVLTF. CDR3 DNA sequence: TGTGCCAGCAGCAAGGACGGGATCTCTGGGGCCAACGTCCTGACTTTC.